Presented here are 32 T cell receptor beta chains from one specimen sequenced in a study of human T cells and chemical hapten exposure. MiXCR, run by TCRdb on the RACE reads, gives a single entry per CDR3 protein. The sample lists some 340,000 distinct CDR3 sequences; approximately 6.3% were seen once. The time point denotes: patch test 1, 2 weeks after DPC sensitization. Treatment indicated: therapeutic diphenylcyclopropenone sensitization with weekly scalp DPC. The sample in question was whole blood, obtained in connection with sensitization to the hapten diphenylcyclopropenone (DPC). The receptors stem from a woman younger than 30 with alopecia areata. Some clones in this sample may be carry-over from other donors' samples.

There are a few counts of this clonotype. The gene calls are TRBV4-3 and TRBJ2-2, with D maybe TRBD2 (5 bases). The V gene's germline CDR1 is LGHNA and CDR2 YSLEER. This CDR3 is 14 amino acids long. Trimming left V 4 bases short and J 6 bases short, with 12 bases between. This CDR3 is CASSPVLGAGELFF. For the CDR3, the DNA is TGCGCCAGCAGCCCCGTGTTGGGAGCCGGGGAGCTGTTTTTT.

This clonotype was seen a few times. The CDR3 loop reads CASSPWEDRNYGYTF. As DNA, the CDR3 is TGTGCCAGCTCACCATGGGAAGACAGGAACTATGGCTACACCTTC. This sequence joins TRBV18 and TRBJ1-2, with a weak D call TRBD1 (6 bases). Trimming stripped 2 bases from V and 2 bases from J, with 12 bases between. Looked up from germline, CDR1 is KGHSH and CDR2 is LQKENI. The CDR3 totals 15 residues.

The sample holds many counts of this clonotype. The rearrangement joins TRBV9 to TRBJ2-1; D gene unclear. Trimming shortened V by 0 bases and J by 4 bases, and 11 bases separated the two germline ends. This CDR3 is built from 15 residues. The germline V gene encodes CDR1 SGDLS and CDR2 YYNGEE. CDR3 region: CASSVAWGSYNEQFF. The CDR3 DNA follows: TGTGCCAGCAGCGTAGCATGGGGATCTTACAATGAGCAGTTCTTC.

This clonotype has at least ten counts. The chain recombines TRBV9 with TRBJ1-1, with 9 bases fitting TRBD1. Germline V gives CDR1 SGDLS, CDR2 YYNGEE. The length of the CDR3 is 14 residues. J lost 5 bases, V lost 0 bases, and 2 bases had no gene match. The CDR3 is CASSVDRGQTEAFF. The DNA for the CDR3 is TGTGCCAGCAGCGTAGACAGGGGGCAAACTGAAGCTTTCTTT.

In its sample, this clonotype was seen a few times. The chain is built from TRBV20-1 and TRBJ2-3, with 9 bases aligning to TRBD2. The J segment lost 5 bases and the V segment lost 3 bases, leaving 12 bases of the junction unmatched. This CDR3 has 16 amino acids. From germline, CDR1 is DFQATT and CDR2 SNEGSKA (reference sequence). The CDR3 here is CSASPLASGAIDTQYF. The DNA for the CDR3 is TGCAGTGCTAGCCCCCTCGCTAGCGGGGCCATAGATACGCAGTATTTT.

This clonotype was seen ten or more times. The CDR3 region is CASSLTDHGPQHF. Written as DNA, the CDR3 is TGTGCCAGCAGCTTAACGGACCATGGGCCCCAGCATTTT. V usage is TRBV5-6 and J usage is TRBJ1-5, with unresolved D. Trimming left V 2 bases short and J 9 bases short, with 12 bases between. Germline assignment: CDR1 SGHDT and CDR2 YYEEEE. The CDR3 totals 13 residues.

The table lists this clonotype with many counts. CDR3 in amino acids: CATSRDQAEPQHF. The CDR3 DNA sequence: TGTGCCACCAGCAGAGATCAGGCAGAGCCCCAGCATTTT. V and J are TRBV15 and TRBJ1-5; D unclear. CDR3 length: 13 amino acids. Trimming shortened V by 0 bases and J by 8 bases, and 8 bases separated the two germline ends. Germline CDR1 is LNHNV and CDR2 is YYDKDF (reference sequence).

This clonotype came up many times. This chain connects TRBV27 to TRBJ2-3; D is possibly TRBD2 (6 bases). The CDR3 is 16 amino acids. V was clipped by 5 bases and J by 2 bases, with 17 bases between them. Germline loops: CDR1 MNHEY, CDR2 SMNVEV (reference sequence). CDR3 loop: CASSGTGTVNTDTQYF. In DNA, the CDR3 is TGTGCCAGCAGTGGCACCGGGACTGTCAACACAGATACGCAGTATTTT.

In this sample, this clonotype turned up once. The rearrangement uses TRBV13 and TRBJ2-6; D is possibly TRBD1 (5 bases). The germline V and J ends were trimmed by 0 bases and 0 bases, with 6 bases remaining between them. Germline lookup yields CDR1 PRHDT and CDR2 FYEKMQ (reference sequence). This CDR3 region has 16 residues. CDR3 DNA sequence: TGTGCCAGCAGCTTAGGACAGGTCTCTGGGGCCAACGTCCTGACTTTC. Amino acids: CASSLGQVSGANVLTF.

The V call is TRBV6-5, the J call TRBJ2-3; TRBD2 agrees at 15 bases. J lost 6 bases, V lost 4 bases, and 8 bases had no gene match. The CDR3 loop spans 17 amino acids. The V gene's germline CDR1 is MNHEY and CDR2 SVGAGI. CDR3 residues: CASSSQGLAGGKDTQYF. The DNA for the CDR3 is TGTGCCAGCAGTTCCCAAGGACTAGCGGGGGGGAAGGATACGCAGTATTTT.

This clonotype was seen more than once but under ten times. The CDR3 is CASSFLTDEKLFF. The CDR3 bases are TGTGCCAGCAGTTTTCTGACAGATGAAAAACTGTTTTTT. The rearrangement links TRBV12-3 or TRBV12-4 to TRBJ1-4; D might be TRBD1 (5 bases). V shed 3 bases and J shed 6 bases, with 8 bases lying between them. The CDR3 covers 13 residues.

This clonotype was detected a few times. Written as DNA, the CDR3 is TGTGCCAGCAGCCAGGGTCAGGGGTACTCACCCCTCCACTTT. Translation: CASSQGQGYSPLHF. This rearrangement joins TRBV16 to TRBJ1-6; TRBD1 might be the D (6 bases). The V end lost 3 bases, the J end lost 10 bases, and 13 bases lay between the germline ends. Germline lookup yields CDR1 KGHSY and CDR2 FQNENV. The CDR3 sequence is 14 residues long.

This clonotype has ten or more counts. J is TRBJ2-3 and V is TRBV28, with D possibly TRBD2 on 6 matching bases. This CDR3 comprises 14 residues. V was shortened by 6 bases and J by 3 bases, with 13 bases between the two germline ends. CDR1 and CDR2 (germline): MDHEN, SYDVKM. For the CDR3, the DNA is TGTGCCAGCAGGGCTCCGGGGGAGACAGATACGCAGTATTTT. Translated, it gives CASRAPGETDTQYF.

This chain's CDR3 is CASSPGFLYEQYF. In nucleotides, the CDR3 is TGTGCCAGCAGCCCCGGGTTCCTCTACGAGCAGTACTTC. V gene TRBV3-1 combines with J gene TRBJ2-7; the D is unclear. The CDR3 consists of 13 residues. CDR1 is LGHDT, CDR2 YNNKEL, per germline (reference sequence). V gave up 4 bases and J gave up 3 bases, with 10 bases separating them.

The sample holds many counts of this clonotype. The chain links TRBV5-5 to TRBJ2-5; a weak D match, TRBD1 (6 bases). Germline values: CDR1 SGHKS, CDR2 YYEKEE (reference sequence). The CDR3 is 14 amino acids. Between the trimmed V and J ends, which lost 4 bases and 1 base, there was a span of 11 bases. CDR3 in DNA: TGTGCCAGCAGCATTCAGGGGATCCAAGAGACCCAGTACTTC. This encodes CASSIQGIQETQYF.

The V gene is TRBV7-8, the J gene TRBJ2-1, with D perhaps matching TRBD2 (5 bases). The CDR3 loop spans 15 amino acids. Germline V gene lookup returns CDR1 SGHVS and CDR2 FQNEAQ. The V end lost 3 bases, the J end lost 8 bases, and 17 bases lay between the germline ends. CDR3 in DNA: TGTGCCAGCAGCTTTTCCCTACGGGAAACGGATGAGCAGTTCTTC. It specifies CASSFSLRETDEQFF.

This clonotype appeared a few times. This chain joins TRBV21-1 and TRBJ2-7. TRBV21-1 is listed as a pseudogene. The CDR3 has 14 amino acids. CDR3 residues: CASSKGLTTYEQYF. CDR3 coding DNA: TGTGCCAGCAGCAAAGGACTGACGACCTACGAGCAGTACTTC.

This clonotype was found a few times. This chain uses TRBV5-6 with TRBJ2-7; TRBD1 is a possible D gene (6 bases). Germline CDR1 is SGHDT and CDR2 is YYEEEE. CDR3 length equals 16 residues. Trimming removed 0 bases from V and 1 base from J, with 14 bases in between. The CDR3 reads CASSLVASQGSYEQYF. The CDR3 nucleotides read TGTGCCAGCAGCTTGGTCGCTTCGCAGGGGTCCTACGAGCAGTACTTC.

This clonotype was counted only a few times. The chain employs TRBV6-2 or TRBV6-3 and TRBJ2-4; TRBD2 matches 14 bases. This CDR3 region has 15 residues. V lost 8 bases to trimming and J lost 6 bases; unmatched junction nucleotides: 6. CDR1 and CDR2 (germline): MNHEY, SVGEGT. CDR3 DNA sequence: TGTGCCAGCCGGACTAGCGGGGGGACGGGAAACATTCAGTACTTC. It codes for CASRTSGGTGNIQYF.

CDR3 in amino acids: CASSGPPGLGPRTDTQYF. CDR3 coding DNA: TGTGCCAGCAGCGGACCCCCGGGACTAGGGCCTCGTACAGATACGCAGTATTTT. The rearrangement uses TRBV7-3 and TRBJ2-3; the match to TRBD2 covers 8 bases. CDR1 and CDR2 from the germline V gene are SGHTA and FQGTGA. The CDR3 covers 18 residues. The junction had 16 bases not matched to a gene; V was cut back by 5 bases and J by 3 bases. Full variable domain (missing parts from reference TRBV7-3 and TRBJ2-3): GAGVSQTPSNKVTEKGKYVELRCDPISGHTALYWYRQSLGQGPEFLIYFQGTGAADDSGLPNDRFFAVRPEGSVSTLKIQRTERGDSAVYLCASSGPPGLGPRTDTQYFGPGTRLTVL.

This clonotype showed up just a few times. V usage is TRBV9 and J usage is TRBJ1-1, with no clear D. CDR3 length equals 16 residues. Germline V gives CDR1 SGDLS, CDR2 YYNGEE. Trimming shortened V by 2 bases and J by 2 bases, and 16 bases separated the two germline ends. CDR3 nucleotide sequence: TGTGCCAGCAGCGTTTTAGGAGCGAAACCAAACACTGAAGCTTTCTTT. Its translation is CASSVLGAKPNTEAFF.

This clonotype was seen repeatedly, ten times or more. CDR3 loop: CASSNRGLGEQYF. The CDR3, as DNA: TGTGCCAGCAGCAACAGGGGGCTGGGGGAGCAGTACTTC. The rearrangement uses TRBV12-3 or TRBV12-4 and TRBJ2-7; 9 nucleotides line up with TRBD1. J was trimmed by 7 bases and V by 6 bases; bases with no gene match: 7. This CDR3 has 13 amino acids.

Turning to this clonotype: A much larger clonotype is one base distant, so this may be a read error. The chain joins TRBV24-1 to TRBJ2-3; TRBD2 is a possible D gene (6 bases). V was trimmed by 4 bases and J by 4 bases, leaving 8 bases between them. The germline V gene encodes CDR1 KGHDR and CDR2 SFDVKD. The CDR3 is 13 residues long. The CDR3 loop is CATSDGGSDTQYF. The CDR3 nucleotides read TGTGCCACCAGTGACGGAGGGTCAGATACGCAGTATTTT.

This chain connects TRBV12-3 or TRBV12-4 to TRBJ2-1; the D gene is possibly TRBD2 (5 bases). Between the trimmed V and J ends, which lost 3 bases and 6 bases, there was a span of 12 bases. The CDR3 has 14 residues. The CDR3, as DNA: TGTGCCAGCAGTTTTGGGCTTCGGGGCAATGAGCAGTTCTTC. It specifies CASSFGLRGNEQFF.

This clonotype occurred many times. This sequence joins TRBV7-6 and TRBJ2-3, with D possibly being TRBD1 (7 bases). Between the trimmed V and J ends, which lost 5 bases and 4 bases, there was a span of 22 bases. The CDR3 is made up of 17 amino acids. In germline, CDR1 is SGHVS, CDR2 FNYEAQ. The CDR3, as DNA: TGTGCCAGCAGCAAAGGCGCCAACCCAGGGGGGCCAGATACGCAGTATTTT. Protein: CASSKGANPGGPDTQYF.

This clonotype has a handful of counts. The gene calls are TRBV5-1 and TRBJ2-5; 12 positions agree with TRBD2. CDR1 SGHRS and CDR2 YFSETQ come from the germline V gene. With V trimmed by 4 bases and J by 2 bases, 6 bases remained unmatched. The CDR3 covers 16 residues. CDR3 protein: CASSPSGGAIQETQYF. As DNA, the CDR3 is TGCGCCAGCAGCCCTAGCGGGGGGGCGATTCAAGAGACCCAGTACTTC.

The chain employs TRBV18 and TRBJ2-1; 9 nucleotides align to TRBD1. Germline CDR1 KGHSH, CDR2 LQKENI. The CDR3 length is 15 residues. V dropped 6 bases and J dropped 4; count of bases not matched to a gene: 7. CDR3: CASSLGQGIYNEQFF. The CDR3 coding sequence is TGTGCCAGCTCCCTGGGACAGGGAATTTACAATGAGCAGTTCTTC.

This clonotype was seen only a few times. The chain combines TRBV6-6 with TRBJ2-3, with D possibly matching TRBD2 (6 bases). V lost 8 bases to trimming and J lost 5 bases, with 14 bases between them. This CDR3 spans 13 amino acids. Germline CDR1 reads MNHNY; CDR2 reads SVGAGI (reference sequence). CDR3 protein: CASSRTGEDTQYF. CDR3 sequence (DNA): TGTGCCAGCTCCCGAACGGGAGAAGATACGCAGTATTTT.

Ten or more counts support this clonotype. This chain uses TRBV6-5 with TRBJ1-5; D is unclear. Between the trimmed V and J ends, which lost 8 bases and 5 bases, there was a span of 7 bases. The CDR3 totals 11 residues. CDR1 and CDR2 (germline): MNHEY, SVGAGI. The CDR3: CASGRDQPQHF. CDR3 coding DNA: TGTGCCAGCGGTCGGGATCAGCCCCAGCATTTT.

There are a few counts of this clonotype. The chain has TRBV6-2 or TRBV6-3 and TRBJ1-5, with TRBD1 as a possible D gene (5 bases). The V and J ends lost 2 bases and 5 bases respectively, with 7 bases between them. The CDR3 loop spans 13 amino acids. Per germline, CDR1 MNHEY and CDR2 SVGEGT. The CDR3 spells CASSYLGDQPQHF. The CDR3 DNA follows: TGTGCCAGCAGTTACCTGGGGGATCAGCCCCAGCATTTT.

This clonotype was counted only a few times. The chain uses TRBV5-1 and TRBJ1-4; TRBD1 agrees at 7 bases. CDR1 is SGHRS and CDR2 is YFSETQ in the germline V gene. V was pared by 0 bases and J by 11 bases, with 7 bases of the junction left unmatched. CDR3 length: 14 amino acids. The CDR3 sequence is CASSLGQGLEKLFF. The CDR3 DNA is TGCGCCAGCAGCTTGGGACAGGGACTGGAGAAACTGTTTTTT. Filled out from reference TRBV5-1 and TRBJ1-4, the complete variable domain reads KAGVTQTPRYLIKTRGQQVTLSCSPISGHRSVSWYQQTPGQGLQFLFEYFSETQRNKGNFPGRFSGRQFSNSRSEMNVSTLELGDSALYLCASSLGQGLEKLFFGSGTQLSVL.

In this sample, this clonotype turned up a few times. This sequence joins TRBV12-3 or TRBV12-4 and TRBJ1-5; 12 bases are a match to TRBD1. V dropped 7 bases and J dropped 5; count of bases not matched to a gene: 6. This CDR3 is built from 15 residues. CDR3 residues: CASTRDRGQDQPQHF. The CDR3 DNA follows: TGTGCCAGCACGAGGGACAGGGGGCAGGATCAGCCCCAGCATTTT.